The T cell receptor beta chain described here comes from a study of cytomegalovirus exposure and HLA in healthy donors. Study observations and caveats: Accounts indicate the classifier identified cytomegalovirus status with strong specificity and sensitivity. The study flagged 150 to 200 TCR beta chains as cytomegalovirus-associated. In vitro assays verified that three CMV-associated chains recognized CMV antigens specifically.

Assay used: immunoSEQ multiplex PCR; TCRdb lists only in-frame clones, some missing. Of 82,000 or so clones in the sample, roughly 94% were seen once. Of note for this clone: Its target is not known.

The sequence was obtained from a woman aged 18-29 years in good health and CMV-seronegative. Source material: PBMCs.

The CDR3 coding sequence is TGTGCCACCAGCAGAGGTGTCAGGGGCTCCTACGAGCAGTACTTC. This sequence encodes CATSRGVRGSYEQYF. The V and J genes are TRBV15 and TRBJ2-7, with D perhaps matching TRBD1 (6 bases). This CDR3 region has 15 residues. In germline, CDR1 is LNHNV, CDR2 YYDKDF (reference sequence). The germline V and J ends were trimmed by 1 base and 0 bases, with 10 bases remaining between them.